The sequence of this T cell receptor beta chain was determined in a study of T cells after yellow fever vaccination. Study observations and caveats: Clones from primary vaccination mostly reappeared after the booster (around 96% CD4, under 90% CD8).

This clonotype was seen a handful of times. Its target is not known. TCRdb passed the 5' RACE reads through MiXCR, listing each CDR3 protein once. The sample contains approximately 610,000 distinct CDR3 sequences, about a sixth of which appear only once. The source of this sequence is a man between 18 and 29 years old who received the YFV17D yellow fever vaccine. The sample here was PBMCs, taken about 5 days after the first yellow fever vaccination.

The CDR3 sequence: CASSLTRAGGVQFF. The CDR3 DNA sequence: TGTGCCAGCAGTTTAACCCGCGCAGGGGGTGTGCAGTTCTTC. The J gene is TRBJ2-1, the V gene TRBV12-3 or TRBV12-4, with 7 positions matching TRBD1. This CDR3 comprises 14 residues. The ends lost 2 bases at V and 12 bases at J; junction bases unmatched: 10.